This is a list of T cell receptor beta chains from one sample in a study of tumor and adjacent non-tumor tissue in lung cancer. From the multiplex PCR reads, TCRdb called clonotypes with MiXCR, one entry per CDR3 protein. This repertoire shows some 84,000 distinct CDR3 sequences, 61% found once; its top ten account for around 14%. The specimen sequenced was lung tumor tissue. The receptors derive from a man between 65 and 79 years old with non-small cell lung cancer. CDR3s include the opening cysteine and the closing phenylalanine or tryptophan. The order of the fields is D gene, clone size, V gene, J gene, CDR3 length, CDR3 protein, CDR3 DNA. The D gene is left open where the match is weak. Expanded clones are given a class, and other clones once, few, many or no size at all.

D gene: TRBD1
clone size: -
V gene: TRBV28
J gene: TRBJ2-3
CDR3 length: 15
CDR3 protein: CVSSVIGQVKDTQYF
CDR3 DNA: TGTGTCAGCAGTGTGATAGGACAGGTCAAAGATACGCAGTATTTT

D gene: TRBD2
clone size: -
V gene: TRBV10-3
J gene: TRBJ2-3
CDR3 length: 15
CDR3 protein: CAISEEGGPLDTQYF
CDR3 DNA: TGTGCCATCAGTGAAGAGGGAGGGCCCCTAGATACGCAGTATTTT

D gene: -
clone size: few
V gene: TRBV5-1
J gene: TRBJ2-3
CDR3 length: 13
CDR3 protein: CASSASPTDTQYF
CDR3 DNA: TGCGCCAGCAGCGCCAGCCCCACAGATACGCAGTATTTT

D gene: -
clone size: -
V gene: TRBV24-1
J gene: TRBJ1-2
CDR3 length: 13
CDR3 protein: CATSDTGYYGYTF
CDR3 DNA: TGTGCCACCAGTGATACGGGTTATTATGGCTACACCTTC

D gene: TRBD1
clone size: few
V gene: TRBV30
J gene: TRBJ1-1
CDR3 length: 13
CDR3 protein: CAWSWTGSTEAFF
CDR3 DNA: TGTGCCTGGAGCTGGACAGGGTCTACTGAAGCTTTCTTT

D gene: -
clone size: -
V gene: TRBV28
J gene: TRBJ2-3
CDR3 length: 14
CDR3 protein: CASSWGGLTDTQYF
CDR3 DNA: TGTGCCAGCAGTTGGGGTGGCTTGACAGATACGCAGTATTTT

D gene: -
clone size: once
V gene: TRBV11-3
J gene: TRBJ2-1
CDR3 length: 11
CDR3 protein: CVSSSHNEQFF
CDR3 DNA: TGTGTCAGTAGCTCCCATAATGAGCAGTTCTTC

D gene: -
clone size: -
V gene: TRBV11-1
J gene: TRBJ2-7
CDR3 length: 13
CDR3 protein: CTSSSKTDYEQYF
CDR3 DNA: TGTACCAGCAGCTCAAAGACAGACTACGAGCAGTATTTC

D gene: -
clone size: -
V gene: TRBV6-1
J gene: TRBJ2-4
CDR3 length: 13
CDR3 protein: CTSSGLTGGLPYF
CDR3 DNA: TGTACCAGCAGTGGACTAACGGGGGGCCTTCCCTACTTC

D gene: -
clone size: medium-sized
V gene: TRBV12-3/TRBV12-4
J gene: TRBJ2-5
CDR3 length: 14
CDR3 protein: CASSQRGYGETQYF
CDR3 DNA: TGTGCCAGCAGCCAACGGGGCTACGGGGAGACCCAGTACTTC

D gene: -
clone size: -
V gene: TRBV14
J gene: TRBJ2-7
CDR3 length: 17
CDR3 protein: CGSSQDRRGTPCYEQYF
CDR3 DNA: TGTGGCAGCAGCCAAGATCGGCGGGGAACCCCCTGCTACGAGCAGTACTTC

D gene: -
clone size: few
V gene: TRBV30
J gene: TRBJ2-1
CDR3 length: 16
CDR3 protein: CAWSVRVARPMNEQFF
CDR3 DNA: TGTGCCTGGAGTGTACGAGTTGCGCGGCCTATGAATGAGCAGTTCTTC

D gene: -
clone size: medium-sized
V gene: TRBV11-3
J gene: TRBJ2-5
CDR3 length: 14
CDR3 protein: CASSLAGSGGTQYF
CDR3 DNA: TGTGCCAGCAGCTTAGCGGGGTCCGGGGGGACCCAGTACTTC

D gene: TRBD2
clone size: medium-sized
V gene: TRBV11-1
J gene: TRBJ2-1
CDR3 length: 18
CDR3 protein: CASSTRQLASGRKNEQFF
CDR3 DNA: TGTGCCAGCAGCACTAGGCAGTTGGCTAGCGGGAGAAAGAATGAGCAGTTCTTC

D gene: -
clone size: once
V gene: TRBV29-1
J gene: TRBJ2-6
CDR3 length: 15
CDR3 protein: CGAGQGYDGANVLTF
CDR3 DNA: TGCGGCGCTGGCCAGGGCTATGATGGGGCCAACGTCCTGACTTTC

D gene: -
clone size: -
V gene: TRBV5-5
J gene: TRBJ2-3
CDR3 length: 13
CDR3 protein: CASSLAWRDTQYF
CDR3 DNA: TGTGCCAGCAGCTTGGCATGGAGGGATACTCAGTATTTT

D gene: TRBD2
clone size: many
V gene: TRBV5-4
J gene: TRBJ2-1
CDR3 length: 18
CDR3 protein: CASSYGLAGSLSYNEQFF
CDR3 DNA: TGTGCCAGCAGTTATGGACTAGCGGGCTCTCTTTCCTACAATGAGCAGTTCTTC

D gene: -
clone size: few
V gene: TRBV28
J gene: TRBJ1-1
CDR3 length: 15
CDR3 protein: CASNPRDTGNTEAFF
CDR3 DNA: TGTGCCAGCAATCCCCGGGACACGGGGAACACTGAAGCTTTCTTT

D gene: -
clone size: many
V gene: TRBV7-8
J gene: TRBJ1-1
CDR3 length: 11
CDR3 protein: CASSLAHEAFF
CDR3 DNA: TGTGCCAGCAGCTTAGCGCATGAAGCTTTCTTT